The rows below give T cell receptor beta chains drawn from one sample of a study of cytomegalovirus exposure and HLA in healthy donors. Sequencing used immunoSEQ multiplex PCR; TCRdb keeps in-frame clones, though not all of them. The repertoire table contains about 32,000 clones. Sequencing was carried out using PBMCs. The receptors shown here come from a female donor in good health and CMV-seronegative. Both conserved end residues are part of each CDR3. A row's size may be missing; if present it is once, few, many or a size class.

TRBJ2-2,-,TRBV5-1,CASSLDFAGELFF
TRBJ2-3,-,TRBV7-2,CASSLNPGQSTDTQYF
TRBJ1-2,-,TRBV11-3,CASSARTGGGYTF
TRBJ1-5,-,TRBV19,CASTPVEVSNQPQHF
TRBJ2-3,-,TRBV7-3,CASSVQGQNSNTQYF
TRBJ1-4,-,TRBV19,CASKSTATNEKLFF
TRBJ1-6,-,TRBV4-1,CASSPFQTGSSYNSPLHF
TRBJ1-6,-,TRBV5-1,CASSSGTGEGDSPLHF
TRBJ1-5,medium-sized,TRBV10-3,CAISERQAHSNQPQHF
TRBJ1-2,-,TRBV30,CAWSATAYGYTF
TRBJ2-3,-,TRBV5-6,CASRGQGASTDTQYF
TRBJ2-5,-,TRBV4-3,CASSLSTEVDETQYF
TRBJ2-2,-,TRBV7-9,CASKGAESTGELFF
TRBJ1-5,-,TRBV5-4,CASSSGTAGNQPQHF
TRBJ2-3,-,TRBV6-1,CASRIAGGTDTQYF
TRBJ2-2,-,TRBV6-5,CASSRGTPSGELFF
TRBJ2-1,medium-sized,TRBV6-1,CASSEDAGQGANEQFF
TRBJ1-6,-,TRBV13,CASSLGAVSYNSPLHF
TRBJ2-5,-,TRBV5-1,CASSLVAGKETQYF
TRBJ2-2,-,TRBV5-3,CARSGTGIANTGELFF
TRBJ1-4,-,TRBV25-1,CASSERQSNEKLFF
TRBJ2-7,-,TRBV11-2,CASSKREGSSYEQYF
TRBJ2-6,-,TRBV9,CASSVGDRPLSGANVLTF
TRBJ2-3,-,TRBV5-4,CASRRDRAKDTQYF
TRBJ1-6,-,TRBV7-2,CASSLVAPSRPGSPLHF
TRBJ2-1,-,TRBV5-1,CASSLVSSGGAYNEQFF
TRBJ2-2,-,TRBV5-4,CASSLVAGGGNTGELFF
TRBJ1-2,-,TRBV7-8,CASSPARVRGYTF
TRBJ1-5,-,TRBV28,CASGTGNIPQHF
TRBJ1-1,-,TRBV7-8,CASSPGTEAPVNTEAFF
TRBJ1-2,-,TRBV6-5,CASSSGGGYTF
TRBJ1-5,-,TRBV2,CASSSTTGSSNQPQHF
TRBJ1-2,-,TRBV18,CASSLTGGKDYGYTF
TRBJ1-4,-,TRBV25-1,CASSGDSGVNEKLFF
TRBJ2-2,-,TRBV19,CASSLPGHYTGELFF
TRBJ2-1,-,TRBV15,CATSRDLGGGYNEQFF
TRBJ1-5,-,TRBV4-2,CASSQGGSNQPQHF
TRBJ2-7,-,TRBV6-5,CASRTTGWEQYF
TRBJ2-5,-,TRBV19,CASSGSTSWETQYF
TRBJ2-1,-,TRBV7-2,CASSSRDRAQYEQFF
TRBJ2-7,-,TRBV2,CASSGTDRVSYEQYF
TRBJ1-1,-,TRBV9,CASSVDSDRRAFF
TRBJ1-5,-,TRBV28,CASSPDRGRGNQPQHF
TRBJ2-1,-,TRBV6-1,CASSETHNEQFF
TRBJ1-2,-,TRBV6-5,CASSPPQSPYGYTF
TRBJ2-7,-,TRBV9,CASSVGTLGEQYF
TRBJ2-1,-,TRBV29-1,CSVDREGAIDNEQFF
TRBJ2-7,-,TRBV10-3,CAISEYGTSGGAASYEQYF
TRBJ1-2,-,TRBV2,CASSDRGQGGYTF
TRBJ1-6,-,TRBV28,CASSSSLGQGALHF
TRBJ2-4,-,TRBV9,CASSTSGTGRDIQYF
TRBJ2-4,-,TRBV18,CASEGTGNDKNIQYF
TRBJ1-1,-,TRBV7-9,CASSPTENTEAFF
TRBJ1-1,-,TRBV25-1,CASSTTGTSEAFF
TRBJ2-5,-,TRBV7-3,CASSTSGTGHETQYF